The present T cell receptor beta chain was sequenced within a study of T cells after yellow fever vaccination. TCR cDNA was made by 5'RACE template switching, adding a universal primer site and UMIs. TCRdb itself ran the 5' RACE reads through MiXCR, one entry per CDR3 protein. The table records 360,000 or so distinct CDR3 sequences, around a tenth of them present only once. Germline V gene sequence: CDR1 SQVTM, CDR2 ANQGSEA. This CDR3 spans 13 amino acids. This receptor was obtained from a young man who received the YFV17D yellow fever vaccine. Sequencing used PBMCs, obtained on the day of the first yellow fever vaccination. The chain combines TRBV29-1 with TRBJ2-1; TRBD2 matches 7 bases. CDR3 loop: CSSWGGVGNEQFF. CDR3 DNA sequence: TGCAGTAGCTGGGGAGGGGTAGGCAATGAGCAGTTCTTC.